This T cell receptor beta chain originates from a study of molecular identifiers for immune sequencing clone quantification. V was clipped by 5 bases and J by 2 bases; unmatched bases: 9. CDR3 size: 15 residues. Germline V gene data show CDR1 as SEHNR and CDR2 as FQNEAQ (reference sequence). TCRdb independently ran MiXCR on the PCR reads; one entry per CDR3 protein. This sample has 250,000 to 400,000 distinct CDR3 sequences, with about a fifth found just once. The authors sorted naive CD8 T cells as CD8+CD4-CCR7+CD45RA+. Study-wide results and limits: Highly expanded clone sizes could end up underestimated if a barcode were shared by identical TCR molecules.

The sample holds many counts of this clonotype. Its antigen is not identified. The clonotype was recovered from a human donor in good health. Some libraries in this study had Jurkat cell RNA spiked in. The chain joins TRBV7-9 to TRBJ2-7; 7 bases map to TRBD1. Sequencing used naive CD8+ T cells from blood, with Jurkat cell RNA spiked in. Subset denoted: FACS-sorted CD8+CD4-CCR7+CD45RA+ naive T cells. The CDR3 coding sequence is TGTGCCAGCAGCCACCCCGGGACAGACCCCTACGAGCAGTACTTC. This codes for CASSHPGTDPYEQYF.